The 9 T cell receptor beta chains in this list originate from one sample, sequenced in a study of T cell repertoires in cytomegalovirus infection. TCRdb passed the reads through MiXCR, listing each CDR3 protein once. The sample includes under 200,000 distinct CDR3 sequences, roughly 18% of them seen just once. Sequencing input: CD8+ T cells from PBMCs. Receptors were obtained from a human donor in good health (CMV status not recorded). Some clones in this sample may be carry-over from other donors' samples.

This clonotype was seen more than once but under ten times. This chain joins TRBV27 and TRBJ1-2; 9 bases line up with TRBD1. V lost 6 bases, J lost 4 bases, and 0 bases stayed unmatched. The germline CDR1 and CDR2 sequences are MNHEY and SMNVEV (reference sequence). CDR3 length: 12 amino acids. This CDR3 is CASRTGGYGYTF. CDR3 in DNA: TGTGCCAGCAGGACAGGGGGCTATGGCTACACCTTC.

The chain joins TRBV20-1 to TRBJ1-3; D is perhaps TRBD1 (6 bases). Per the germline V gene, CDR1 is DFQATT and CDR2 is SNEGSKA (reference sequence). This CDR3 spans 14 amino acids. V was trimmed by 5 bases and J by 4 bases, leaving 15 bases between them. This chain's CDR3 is CSAGAGVPGNTIYF. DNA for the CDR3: TGCAGTGCTGGGGCAGGGGTTCCCGGAAACACCATATATTTT.

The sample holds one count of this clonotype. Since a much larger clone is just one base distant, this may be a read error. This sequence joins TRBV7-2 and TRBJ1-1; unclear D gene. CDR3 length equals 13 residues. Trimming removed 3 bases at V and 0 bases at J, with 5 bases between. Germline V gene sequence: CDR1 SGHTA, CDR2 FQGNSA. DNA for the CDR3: TGTGCCAGCAGCTTTCAGATGAACACTGAAGCTTTCTTT. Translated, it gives CASSFQMNTEAFF.

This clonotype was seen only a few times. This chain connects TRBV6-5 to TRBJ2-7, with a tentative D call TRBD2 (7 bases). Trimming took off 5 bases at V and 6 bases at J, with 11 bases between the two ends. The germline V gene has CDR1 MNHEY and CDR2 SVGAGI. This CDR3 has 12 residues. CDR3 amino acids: CASSNGGLEQYF. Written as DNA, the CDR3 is TGTGCCAGCAGTAACGGGGGGCTCGAGCAGTACTTC.

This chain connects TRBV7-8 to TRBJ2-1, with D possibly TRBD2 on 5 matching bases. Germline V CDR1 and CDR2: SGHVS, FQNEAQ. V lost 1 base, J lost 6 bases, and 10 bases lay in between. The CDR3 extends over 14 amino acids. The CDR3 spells CASSLGGVGNEQFF. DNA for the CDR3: TGTGCCAGCAGCTTAGGGGGAGTCGGCAATGAGCAGTTCTTC.

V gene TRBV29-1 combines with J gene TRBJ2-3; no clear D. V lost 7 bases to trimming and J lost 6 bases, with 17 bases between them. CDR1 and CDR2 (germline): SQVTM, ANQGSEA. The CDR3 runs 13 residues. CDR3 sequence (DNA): TGCAGCGGCCGGTGGGGTCTAAGGGATACGCAGTATTTT. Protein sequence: CSGRWGLRDTQYF.

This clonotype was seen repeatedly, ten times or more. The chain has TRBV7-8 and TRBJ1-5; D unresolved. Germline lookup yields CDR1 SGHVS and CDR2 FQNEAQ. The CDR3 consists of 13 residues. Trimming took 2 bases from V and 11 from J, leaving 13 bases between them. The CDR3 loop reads CASSLLSPPAQHF. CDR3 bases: TGTGCCAGCAGCTTATTGTCGCCGCCGGCCCAGCATTTT.

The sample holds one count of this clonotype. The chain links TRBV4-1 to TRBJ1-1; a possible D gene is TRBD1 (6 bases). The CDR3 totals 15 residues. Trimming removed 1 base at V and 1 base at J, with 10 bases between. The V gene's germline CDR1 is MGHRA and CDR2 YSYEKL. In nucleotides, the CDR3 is TGCGCCAGCAGCCAAGCTCCGGACAGGAACACTGAAGCTTTCTTT. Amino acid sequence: CASSQAPDRNTEAFF.

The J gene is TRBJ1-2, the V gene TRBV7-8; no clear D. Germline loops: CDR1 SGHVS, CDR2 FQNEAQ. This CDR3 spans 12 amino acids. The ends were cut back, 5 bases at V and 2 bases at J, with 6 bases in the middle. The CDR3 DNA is TGTGCCAGCAGCCCACGGAACTATGGCTACACCTTC. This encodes CASSPRNYGYTF.